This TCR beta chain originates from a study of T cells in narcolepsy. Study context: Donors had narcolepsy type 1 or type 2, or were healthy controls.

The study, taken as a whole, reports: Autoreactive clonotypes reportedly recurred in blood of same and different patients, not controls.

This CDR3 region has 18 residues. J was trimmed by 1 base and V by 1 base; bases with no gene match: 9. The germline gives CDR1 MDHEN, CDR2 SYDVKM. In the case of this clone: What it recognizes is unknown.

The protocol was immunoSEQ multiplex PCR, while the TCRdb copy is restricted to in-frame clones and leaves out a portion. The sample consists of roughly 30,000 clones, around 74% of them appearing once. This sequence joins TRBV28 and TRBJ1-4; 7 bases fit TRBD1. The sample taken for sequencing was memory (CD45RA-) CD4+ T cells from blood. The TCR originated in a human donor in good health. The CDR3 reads CASSLFVPRQGTNEKLFF. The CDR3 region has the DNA TGTGCCAGCAGTTTATTTGTCCCAAGACAGGGAACTAATGAAAAACTGTTTTTT.